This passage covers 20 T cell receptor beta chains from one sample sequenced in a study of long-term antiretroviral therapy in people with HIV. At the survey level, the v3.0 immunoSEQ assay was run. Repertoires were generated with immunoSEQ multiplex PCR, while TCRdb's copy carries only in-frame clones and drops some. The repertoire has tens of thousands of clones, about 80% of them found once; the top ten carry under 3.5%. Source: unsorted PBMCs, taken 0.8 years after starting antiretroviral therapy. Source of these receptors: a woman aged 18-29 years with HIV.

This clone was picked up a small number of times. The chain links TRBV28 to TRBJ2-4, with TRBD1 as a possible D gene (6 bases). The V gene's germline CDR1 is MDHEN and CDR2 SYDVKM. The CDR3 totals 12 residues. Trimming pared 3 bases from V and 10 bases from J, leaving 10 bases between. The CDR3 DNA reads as TGTGCCAGCAGTTTGGGCAGGGGAATTCAGTACTTC. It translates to CASSLGRGIQYF.

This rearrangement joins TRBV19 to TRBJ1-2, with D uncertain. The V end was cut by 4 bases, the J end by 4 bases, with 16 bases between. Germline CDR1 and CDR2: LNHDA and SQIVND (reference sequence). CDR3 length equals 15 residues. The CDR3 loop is CASSTLRLESYGYTF. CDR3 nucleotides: TGTGCCAGTAGTACCTTAAGGCTGGAGAGCTATGGCTACACCTTC.

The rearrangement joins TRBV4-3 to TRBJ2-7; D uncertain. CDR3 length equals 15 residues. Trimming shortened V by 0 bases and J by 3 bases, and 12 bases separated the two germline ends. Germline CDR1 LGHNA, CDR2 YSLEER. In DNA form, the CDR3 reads TGCGCCAGCAGCCAAGATCGGTACCCGAACTACGAGCAGTACTTC. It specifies CASSQDRYPNYEQYF.

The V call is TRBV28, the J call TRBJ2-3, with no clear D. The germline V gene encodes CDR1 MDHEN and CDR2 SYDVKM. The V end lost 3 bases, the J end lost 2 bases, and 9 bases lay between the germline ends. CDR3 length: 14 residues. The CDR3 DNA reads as TGTGCCAGCAGTTTCAGCCAGGCCACAGATACGCAGTATTTT. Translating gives CASSFSQATDTQYF.

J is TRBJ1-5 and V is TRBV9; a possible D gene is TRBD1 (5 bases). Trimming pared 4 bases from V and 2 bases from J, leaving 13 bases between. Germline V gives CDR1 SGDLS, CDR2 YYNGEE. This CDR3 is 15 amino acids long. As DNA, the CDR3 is TGTGCCAGCAGCACAGGACCAGCTCGCAATCAGCCCCAGCATTTT. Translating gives CASSTGPARNQPQHF.

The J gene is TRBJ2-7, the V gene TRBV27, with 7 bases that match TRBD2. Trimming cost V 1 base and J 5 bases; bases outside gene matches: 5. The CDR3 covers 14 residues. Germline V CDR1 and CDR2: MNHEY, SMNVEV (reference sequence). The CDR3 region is CASSLWAGVHEQYF. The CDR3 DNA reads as TGTGCCAGCAGTTTATGGGCGGGAGTCCACGAGCAGTACTTC.

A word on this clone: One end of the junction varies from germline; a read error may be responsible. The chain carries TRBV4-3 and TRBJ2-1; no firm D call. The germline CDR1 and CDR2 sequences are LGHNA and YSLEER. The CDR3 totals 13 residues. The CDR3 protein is CASSQDWGRNRLF. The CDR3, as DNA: TGCGCCAGCAGCCAAGACTGGGGTCGAAATCGGCTCTTC.

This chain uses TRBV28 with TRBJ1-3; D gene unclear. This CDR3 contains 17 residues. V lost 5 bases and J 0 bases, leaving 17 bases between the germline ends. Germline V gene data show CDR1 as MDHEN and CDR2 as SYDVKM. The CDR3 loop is CASSLPSSGSSGNTIYF. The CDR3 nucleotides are TGTGCCAGCAGTCTACCCAGTTCTGGGAGCTCTGGAAACACCATATATTTT.

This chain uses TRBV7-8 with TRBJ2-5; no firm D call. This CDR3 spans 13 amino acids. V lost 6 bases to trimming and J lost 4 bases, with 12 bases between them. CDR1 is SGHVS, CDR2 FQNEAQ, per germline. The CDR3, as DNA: TGTGCCAGCAGGCCCATAGGACGAGAGACCCAGTACTTC. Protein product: CASRPIGRETQYF.

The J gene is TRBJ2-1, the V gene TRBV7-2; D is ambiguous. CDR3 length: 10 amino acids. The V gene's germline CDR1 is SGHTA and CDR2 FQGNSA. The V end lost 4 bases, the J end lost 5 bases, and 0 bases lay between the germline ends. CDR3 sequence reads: CASSYNEQFF. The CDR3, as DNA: TGTGCCAGCAGCTACAATGAGCAGTTCTTC.

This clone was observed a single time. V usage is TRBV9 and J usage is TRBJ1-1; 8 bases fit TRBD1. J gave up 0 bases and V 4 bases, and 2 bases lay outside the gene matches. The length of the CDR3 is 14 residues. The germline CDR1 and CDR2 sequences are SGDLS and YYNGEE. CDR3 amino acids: CASSRTGLNTEAFF. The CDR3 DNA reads TGTGCCAGCAGCAGGACAGGGTTGAACACTGAAGCTTTCTTT.

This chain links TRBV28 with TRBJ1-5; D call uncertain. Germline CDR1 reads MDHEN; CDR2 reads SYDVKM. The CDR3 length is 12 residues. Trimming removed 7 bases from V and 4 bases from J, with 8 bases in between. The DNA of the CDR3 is TGTGCCAGCACCCCCCCGAATCAGCCCCAGCATTTT. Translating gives CASTPPNQPQHF.

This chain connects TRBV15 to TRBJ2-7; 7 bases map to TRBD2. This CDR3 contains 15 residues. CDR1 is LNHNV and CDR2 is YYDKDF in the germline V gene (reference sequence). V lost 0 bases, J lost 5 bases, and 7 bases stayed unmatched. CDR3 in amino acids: CATSRDFGTTHEQYF. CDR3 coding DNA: TGTGCCACCAGCAGAGACTTTGGGACTACCCACGAGCAGTACTTC.

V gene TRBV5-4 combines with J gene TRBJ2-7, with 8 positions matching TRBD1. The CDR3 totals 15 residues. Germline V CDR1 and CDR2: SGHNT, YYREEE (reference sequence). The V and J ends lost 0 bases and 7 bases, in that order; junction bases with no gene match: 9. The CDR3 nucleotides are TGTGCCAGCAGCTTGGGGTGGCAGGGGGCGGGGGAGCAGTACTTC. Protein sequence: CASSLGWQGAGEQYF.

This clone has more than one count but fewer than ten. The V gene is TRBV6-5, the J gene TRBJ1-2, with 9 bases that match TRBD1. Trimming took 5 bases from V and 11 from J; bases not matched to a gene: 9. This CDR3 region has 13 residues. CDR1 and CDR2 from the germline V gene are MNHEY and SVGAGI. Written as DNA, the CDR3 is TGTGCCAGCAGTACGGACAGGGGAGTTCGGTACACCTTC. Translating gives CASSTDRGVRYTF.

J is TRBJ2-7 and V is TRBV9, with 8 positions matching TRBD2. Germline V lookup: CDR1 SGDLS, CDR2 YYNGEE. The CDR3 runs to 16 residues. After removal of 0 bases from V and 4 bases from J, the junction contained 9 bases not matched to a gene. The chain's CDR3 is CASSVDGRAAVYEQYF. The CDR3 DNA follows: TGTGCCAGCAGCGTAGACGGGAGGGCCGCAGTATACGAGCAGTACTTC.

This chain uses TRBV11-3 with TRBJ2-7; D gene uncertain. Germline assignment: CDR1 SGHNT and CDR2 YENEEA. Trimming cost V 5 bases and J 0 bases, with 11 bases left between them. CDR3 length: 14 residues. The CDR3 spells CASSPSWVSYEQYF. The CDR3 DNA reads TGTGCCAGCAGCCCCAGTTGGGTCTCCTACGAGCAGTACTTC.

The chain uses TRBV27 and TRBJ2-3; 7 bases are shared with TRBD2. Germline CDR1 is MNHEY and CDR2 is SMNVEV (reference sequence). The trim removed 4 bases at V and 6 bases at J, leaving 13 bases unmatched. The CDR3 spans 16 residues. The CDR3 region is CASSSRLASVHDTQYF. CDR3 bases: TGTGCCAGCAGTTCCCGACTAGCTTCGGTTCATGATACGCAGTATTTT.

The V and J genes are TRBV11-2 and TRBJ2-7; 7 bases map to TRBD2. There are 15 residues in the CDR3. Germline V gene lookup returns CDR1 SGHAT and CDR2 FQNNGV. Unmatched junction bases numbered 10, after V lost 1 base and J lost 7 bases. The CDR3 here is CASSLASGRGVEQYF. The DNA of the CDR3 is TGTGCCAGCAGCTTAGCTAGCGGACGGGGCGTGGAGCAGTACTTC.

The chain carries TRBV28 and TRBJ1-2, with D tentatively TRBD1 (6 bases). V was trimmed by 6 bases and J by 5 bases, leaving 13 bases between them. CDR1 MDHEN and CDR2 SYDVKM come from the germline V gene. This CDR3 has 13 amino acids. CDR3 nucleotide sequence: TGTGCCAGCAGCCAGGACAGCCTATATGGCTACACCTTC. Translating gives CASSQDSLYGYTF.